This T cell receptor beta chain derives from a study of metastatic and nonmetastatic thyroid tumors. Study-level information: The authors compared repertoires across blood and tumor or nodule tissue from malignant and benign thyroid patients. The study's findings and limits: The reported finding was significantly higher TCR beta diversity in malignant thyroid tumors relative to benign nodules, in blood and tumor.

The V end lost 1 base, the J end lost 5 bases, and 16 bases lay between the germline ends. The CDR3 has 16 amino acids. CDR1 and CDR2 from the germline V gene are SGHVS and FNYEAQ. The sample holds many counts of this clone. The antigen is unknown. Other DNA sequences in the same sample also yield this CDR3. In the study's own analysis: Clinicopathological groups supplied CDR3 differences that were used to build a distant-metastasis classifier for papillary thyroid cancer. TCRdb re-called the PCR reads via MiXCR. The V and J calls and clone size come from TCRdb's table, not from the authors' own analysis. This table has about 92,000 clones, 15% appearing once. Patients had received no treatment of any kind before thyroid surgery.

Source material: blood. The J gene is TRBJ2-3, the V gene TRBV7-6, with D perhaps TRBD2 (6 bases). The TCR comes from a female donor with papillary thyroid cancer or a benign thyroid nodule (not recorded which). Some clones in this sample may be carry-over from other donors' samples. CDR3 region: CASSLGVGGSEDTQYF. CDR3 nucleotide sequence: TGTGCCAGCAGCTTAGGCGTCGGGGGATCAGAAGATACGCAGTATTTT.